The 29 T cell receptor beta chains reported below all come from one sample, sequenced in a study of cytomegalovirus exposure and HLA in healthy donors. PCR primers comprised 60 Vbeta and 13 Jbeta primers. TCRdb's table, derived via immunoSEQ multiplex PCR, lists solely in-frame clones and lacks some. The sample has some 190,000 clones; about 84% are singletons. Sample: PBMCs. The receptors originated from a woman younger than 45 in good health and CMV-seropositive.

The CDR3 here is CASSPGTGGGNTIYF. For the CDR3, the DNA is TGTGCCAGCAGCCCCGGGACAGGGGGGGGAAACACCATATATTTT. The chain couples TRBV5-4 to TRBJ1-3; TRBD1 matches at 11 bases. The J segment lost 4 bases and the V segment lost 4 bases, leaving 4 bases of the junction unmatched. This CDR3 is built from 15 residues. Germline CDR1 is SGHNT and CDR2 is YYREEE (reference sequence).

The V and J genes are TRBV28 and TRBJ2-1, with TRBD2 matching over 7 bases. This CDR3 has 15 amino acids. V dropped 4 bases and J dropped 8; count of bases not matched to a gene: 11. Looked up from germline, CDR1 is MDHEN and CDR2 is SYDVKM. The CDR3 nucleotides read TGTGCCAGCAGTTCCCGGGACTACAACGGGCATGAGCAGTTCTTC. This gives the protein CASSSRDYNGHEQFF.

This clone has just one count. The chain uses TRBV7-2 and TRBJ2-3; possibly TRBD2 for D (5 bases). The V end was cut by 1 base, the J end by 6 bases, with 8 bases between. Germline CDR1 is SGHTA and CDR2 is FQGNSA. The CDR3 covers 13 residues. In DNA, the CDR3 is TGTGCCAGCAGCTTAGGCGGGCTTGATACGCAGTATTTT. It is translated as CASSLGGLDTQYF.

The genes are TRBV30 and TRBJ1-6, with 11 bases matching TRBD1. V dropped 5 bases and J dropped 16; count of bases not matched to a gene: 4. From germline, CDR1 is GTSNPN and CDR2 SVGIG (reference sequence). This CDR3 contains 11 residues. The CDR3 DNA reads TGTGCCTGGGGACAGGGGGCAGGACTCCACTTT. The encoded protein is CAWGQGAGLHF.

The rearrangement uses TRBV29-1 and TRBJ2-1, with 11 nucleotides matching TRBD2. Germline V gene sequence: CDR1 SQVTM, CDR2 ANQGSEA. V lost 5 bases and J lost 7; bases outside the gene matches: 10. The CDR3 is made up of 15 amino acids. CDR3 sequence: CSVTRPGLAANEQFF. The CDR3 bases are TGCAGCGTTACCCGACCGGGACTAGCGGCAAATGAGCAGTTCTTC.

This clone was recorded only once. The chain combines TRBV11-2 with TRBJ2-5, with 11 bases lining up with TRBD1. This CDR3 has 15 amino acids. Germline V lookup: CDR1 SGHAT, CDR2 FQNNGV. V lost 4 bases to trimming and J lost 2 bases; unmatched junction nucleotides: 3. The CDR3 region is CASSWTGGGQETQYF. DNA of the CDR3: TGTGCCAGCAGCTGGACAGGGGGCGGACAAGAGACCCAGTACTTC. The full variable domain, with the rest looked up from reference TRBV11-2 and TRBJ2-5, is EAGVAQSPRYKIIEKRQSVAFWCNPISGHATLYWYQQILGQGPKLLIQFQNNGVVDDSQLPKDRFSAERLKGVDSTLKIQPAKLEDSAVYLCASSWTGGGQETQYFGPGTRLLVL.

The chain carries TRBV28 and TRBJ2-3; TRBD1 agrees at 7 bases. CDR1 MDHEN and CDR2 SYDVKM come from the germline V gene. This CDR3 has 14 residues. J gave up 5 bases and V 3 bases, and 5 bases lay outside the gene matches. Here the CDR3 reads CASSFEQGRDTQYF. The CDR3 nucleotides read TGTGCCAGCAGTTTTGAACAGGGGAGAGATACGCAGTATTTT.

As to this clone: An end of the junction differs from the germline gene, which may be a read error. The rearrangement links TRBV5-1 to TRBJ2-1; D unclear. Germline loops: CDR1 SGHRS, CDR2 YFSETQ. The CDR3 is 15 amino acids. The CDR3 is CASSWAASTYNEQFF. In DNA form, the CDR3 reads TGCGCCAGCAGCTGGGCCGCCTCCACCTATAATGAGCAGTTCTTC. The whole variable domain, filled in from reference TRBV5-1 and TRBJ2-1, reads KAGVTQTPRYLIKTRGQQVTLSCSPISGHRSVSWYQQTPGQGLQFLFEYFSETQRNKGNFPGRFSGRQFSNSRSEMNVSTLELGDSALYLCASSWAASTYNEQFFGPGTRLTVL.

A single count supports this clone. This chain connects TRBV5-1 to TRBJ2-5; 9 positions agree with TRBD2. Per the germline V gene, CDR1 is SGHRS and CDR2 is YFSETQ. The CDR3 runs 18 residues. Germline trimming cut 5 bases from V and 1 base from J; bases unmatched to any gene: 15. CDR3 loop: CASRLVFGAGGRQETQYF. CDR3 DNA sequence: TGCGCCAGCAGGCTGGTATTCGGAGCGGGGGGCCGCCAAGAGACCCAGTACTTC.

This chain uses TRBV19 with TRBJ1-2, with TRBD1 matching over 7 bases. Trimming removed 5 bases from V and 12 bases from J; junction bases left unmatched: 18. Germline lookup yields CDR1 LNHDA and CDR2 SQIVND (reference sequence). CDR3 length equals 15 residues. This CDR3 reads CASSFTGARFQGHTF. The CDR3 DNA is TGTGCCAGTAGTTTTACAGGGGCGCGGTTTCAGGGCCACACCTTC.

The chain employs TRBV21-1 and TRBJ1-5; the table names TRBD1, a call not compared with the DNA. TRBV21-1 is a recognized pseudogene. The length of the CDR3 is 19 residues. The CDR3: CASSNEYRTGPGGNQPQHF. The DNA of the CDR3 is TGTGCCAGCAGCAATGAGTACAGGACGGGCCCTGGGGGCAATCAGCCCCAGCATTTT.

The rearrangement joins TRBV6-1 to TRBJ1-3; D is unclear. Germline V gene sequence: CDR1 MNHNS, CDR2 SASEGT. V gave up 2 bases and J gave up 0 bases, with 5 bases separating them. The CDR3 has 14 residues. The CDR3, as DNA: TGTGCCAGCAGTGAATCCCTCTCTGGAAACACCATATATTTT. Amino acids: CASSESLSGNTIYF.

This chain connects TRBV11-1 to TRBJ2-3; 8 bases fit TRBD2. V gave up 5 bases and J gave up 0 bases; unmatched junction bases: 4. The germline V gene encodes CDR1 SGHAT and CDR2 FQDESV (reference sequence). The CDR3 covers 15 residues. The CDR3 sequence: CASSPERESTDTQYF. The CDR3, as DNA: TGTGCCAGCAGCCCGGAGCGGGAGAGCACAGATACGCAGTATTTT.

The CDR3 DNA follows: TGTGCCAGTAGTATCCAGGTTGGCAGTTACGAGCAGTACTTC. It translates to CASSIQVGSYEQYF. This chain joins TRBV19 and TRBJ2-7; D call uncertain. The length of the CDR3 is 14 residues. V lost 3 bases and J lost 4, with 13 bases in between. The germline V gene encodes CDR1 LNHDA and CDR2 SQIVND (reference sequence).

About this clone itself: Other DNA sequences of this sample code for an identical CDR3. The chain carries TRBV5-1 and TRBJ2-3; 10 nucleotides match TRBD1. CDR3 length: 15 residues. The junction had 3 bases not matched to a gene; V was cut back by 0 bases and J by 5 bases. Germline loops: CDR1 SGHRS, CDR2 YFSETQ. CDR3 sequence: CASSLGQGAGDTQYF. CDR3 in DNA: TGCGCCAGCAGCTTGGGACAGGGGGCAGGAGATACGCAGTATTTT.

J is TRBJ1-2 and V is TRBV11-3; possible D gene TRBD1, 6 bases. Per germline, CDR1 SGHNT and CDR2 YENEEA. With 0 bases removed from V and 7 bases from J, the gap between germline ends came to 12 bases. This CDR3 comprises 14 residues. Written as DNA, the CDR3 is TGTGCCAGCAGCTTAGAACAGGGATCTTTTGGCTACACCTTC. Protein sequence: CASSLEQGSFGYTF.

In this sample, this clone turned up a few times. V gene TRBV7-2 combines with J gene TRBJ1-1; the D gene is possibly TRBD1 (6 bases). Germline CDR1 and CDR2: SGHTA and FQGNSA. The CDR3 spans 14 residues. V lost 5 bases to trimming and J lost 1 base, with 11 bases between them. CDR3 region: CASSVTGWNTEAFF. The CDR3 bases are TGTGCCAGCAGCGTGACAGGTTGGAACACTGAAGCTTTCTTT.

This sequence joins TRBV19 and TRBJ2-2, with 9 bases that match TRBD2. The length of the CDR3 is 17 residues. The junction had 13 bases not matched to a gene; V was cut back by 6 bases and J by 5 bases. Per germline, CDR1 LNHDA and CDR2 SQIVND (reference sequence). The CDR3 sequence: CASRTSSGGQGTGELFF. The CDR3 bases are TGTGCCAGTAGGACTAGTAGCGGGGGCCAAGGGACCGGGGAGCTGTTTTTT.

The chain carries TRBV7-2 and TRBJ2-7, with 7 bases that match TRBD1. Germline trimming cut 1 base from V and 5 bases from J; bases unmatched to any gene: 2. This CDR3 is built from 13 residues. Germline CDR1 reads SGHTA; CDR2 reads FQGNSA. CDR3 nucleotides: TGTGCCAGCAGCTTAGAGGGGGCCCACGAGCAGTACTTC. It is translated as CASSLEGAHEQYF.

This clone appeared a single time. The rearrangement joins TRBV5-4 to TRBJ2-1, with TRBD1 identical over 8 bases. The V gene end was trimmed by 5 bases and the J gene end by 13 bases; junction bases not matched to a gene: 5. Looked up from germline, CDR1 is SGHNT and CDR2 is YYREEE (reference sequence). The CDR3 contains 11 residues. In DNA form, the CDR3 reads TGTGCCAGCAGATCCGGACAGGGCCAGTTCTTC. Its protein product is CASRSGQGQFF.

The chain recombines TRBV28 with TRBJ2-1; 13 bases align to TRBD2. The CDR3 spans 16 residues. Per germline, CDR1 MDHEN and CDR2 SYDVKM. V trimming: 4 bases; J trimming: 5 bases; junction bases outside the gene matches: 5. Here the CDR3 DNA reads TGTGCCAGCAGTTCCTCCGGGACTAGCGGGAACAATGAGCAGTTCTTC. Translation gives CASSSSGTSGNNEQFF.

This clone was found a few times. The CDR3 loop is CASSSRTSGGGETQYF. DNA of the CDR3: TGTGCCAGCAGTTCCCGGACTAGCGGGGGGGGAGAGACCCAGTACTTC. V usage is TRBV13 and J usage is TRBJ2-5, with 15 bases lining up with TRBD2. V shed 6 bases and J 4 bases; nucleotides not matched to a gene: 6. The germline V gene encodes CDR1 PRHDT and CDR2 FYEKMQ (reference sequence). This CDR3 region has 16 residues.

The rearrangement links TRBV27 to TRBJ2-3, with 7 bases identical to TRBD1. The J segment lost 8 bases and the V segment lost 0 bases, leaving 5 bases of the junction unmatched. The CDR3 consists of 14 residues. The germline CDR1 and CDR2 sequences are MNHEY and SMNVEV (reference sequence). The DNA for the CDR3 is TGTGCCAGCAGTTTATCAGGGGGCGGTGGTACGCAGTATTTT. Its protein product is CASSLSGGGGTQYF.

The V and J genes are TRBV11-2 and TRBJ2-3; D remains ambiguous. This CDR3 contains 15 residues. Germline CDR1 SGHAT, CDR2 FQNNGV. The V end was cut by 2 bases, the J end by 0 bases, with 9 bases between. CDR3 nucleotides: TGTGCCAGCAGCTTAAACCGCCTAAGCACAGATACGCAGTATTTT. The encoded protein is CASSLNRLSTDTQYF.

This clone was recorded once. The rearrangement links TRBV7-3 to TRBJ2-5; TRBD2 matches 9 bases. CDR1 is SGHTA and CDR2 is FQGTGA in the germline V gene. The J segment lost 5 bases and the V segment lost 2 bases, leaving 9 bases of the junction unmatched. The length of the CDR3 is 16 residues. The chain's CDR3 is CASSLEGGGVGETQYF. CDR3 DNA sequence: TGTGCCAGCAGCTTAGAAGGCGGGGGGGTTGGGGAGACCCAGTACTTC. Complete variable domain (other parts from reference TRBV7-3 and TRBJ2-5): GAGVSQTPSNKVTEKGKYVELRCDPISGHTALYWYRQSLGQGPEFLIYFQGTGAADDSGLPNDRFFAVRPEGSVSTLKIQRTERGDSAVYLCASSLEGGGVGETQYFGPGTRLLVL.

The CDR3 loop is CASSEAEHTQYF. The CDR3, as DNA: TGTGCCAGCAGTGAAGCGGAGCATACGCAGTATTTT. The chain carries TRBV2 and TRBJ2-3; D not resolved. V dropped 0 bases and J dropped 7 bases, with 5 bases sitting between them. The germline CDR1 and CDR2 sequences are SNHLY and FYNNEI. This CDR3 is 12 amino acids long.

This clone showed up just once. The chain recombines TRBV29-1 with TRBJ2-7; 7 nucleotides align to TRBD1. Germline values: CDR1 SQVTM, CDR2 ANQGSEA. The ends lost 5 bases at V and 9 bases at J; junction bases unmatched: 13. The CDR3 contains 13 residues. CDR3 residues: CSVQIGDSRPQYF. The CDR3 DNA sequence: TGCAGCGTTCAAATCGGGGACAGTCGGCCGCAGTACTTC.

This chain uses TRBV28 with TRBJ2-5; the D gene is possibly TRBD1 (5 bases). The V end was cut by 3 bases, the J end by 5 bases, with 13 bases between. Looked up from germline, CDR1 is MDHEN and CDR2 is SYDVKM. This CDR3 comprises 14 residues. The CDR3 DNA reads as TGTGCCAGCAGTTTCCCCCGTGGGGCGGAGACCCAGTACTTC. Translating it yields CASSFPRGAETQYF. Variable domain in full (rest from reference TRBV28 and TRBJ2-5): DVKVTQSSRYLVKRTGEKVFLECVQDMDHENMFWYRQDPGLGLRLIYFSYDVKMKEKGDIPEGYSVSREKKERFSLILESASTNQTSMYLCASSFPRGAETQYFGPGTRLLVL.

The rearrangement links TRBV4-2 to TRBJ2-3, with D maybe TRBD1 (5 bases). The CDR3 covers 15 residues. The ends were cut back, 4 bases at V and 8 bases at J, with 19 bases in the middle. Germline V gene sequence: CDR1 LGHNA, CDR2 YNFKEQ. The CDR3 spells CASSLRHSTGGTQYF. CDR3 nucleotides: TGTGCCAGCAGCCTTAGGCATAGCACAGGCGGTACGCAGTATTTT.